This T cell receptor (beta chain) was sequenced during a study of T cells in localized non-small cell lung cancer. Sequencing used immunoSEQ multiplex PCR; TCRdb keeps in-frame clones, though not all of them. Among about 1,400 clones, roughly 40% were seen once, and the ten largest hold roughly a tenth. The CDR3 loop spans 13 amino acids. V was clipped by 5 bases and J by 3 bases, with 8 bases between them. In germline, CDR1 is KGHSH, CDR2 LQKENI. The sequencing used lung tumor tissue, collected before any cancer treatment. This sequence was found in an older male donor with stage I squamous cell lung carcinoma. The chain recombines TRBV18 with TRBJ2-1; D not certain. CDR3 protein: CASSSQDYNEQFF. The CDR3 DNA reads as TGTGCCAGCTCATCTCAGGACTACAATGAGCAGTTCTTC.